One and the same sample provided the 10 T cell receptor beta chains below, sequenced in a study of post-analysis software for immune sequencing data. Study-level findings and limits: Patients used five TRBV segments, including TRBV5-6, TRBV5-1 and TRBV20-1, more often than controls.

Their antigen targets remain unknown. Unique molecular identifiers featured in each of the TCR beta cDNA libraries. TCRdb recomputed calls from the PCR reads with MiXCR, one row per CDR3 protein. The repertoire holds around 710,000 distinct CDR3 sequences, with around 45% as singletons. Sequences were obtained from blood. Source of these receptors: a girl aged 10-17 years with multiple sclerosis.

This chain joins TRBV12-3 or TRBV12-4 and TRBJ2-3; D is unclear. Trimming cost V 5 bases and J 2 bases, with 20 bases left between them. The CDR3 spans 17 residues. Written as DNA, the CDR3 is TGTGCCAGCAGTCCATGGGTGGCGGAGAGAGACACAGATACGCAGTATTTT. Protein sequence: CASSPWVAERDTDTQYF.

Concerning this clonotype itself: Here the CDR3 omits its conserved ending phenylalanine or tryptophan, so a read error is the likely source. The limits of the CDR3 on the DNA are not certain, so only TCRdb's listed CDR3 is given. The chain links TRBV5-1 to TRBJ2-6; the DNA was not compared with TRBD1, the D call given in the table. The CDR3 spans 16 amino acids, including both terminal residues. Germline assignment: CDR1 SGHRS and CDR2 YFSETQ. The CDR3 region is CASSRDRNEGANVRTY.

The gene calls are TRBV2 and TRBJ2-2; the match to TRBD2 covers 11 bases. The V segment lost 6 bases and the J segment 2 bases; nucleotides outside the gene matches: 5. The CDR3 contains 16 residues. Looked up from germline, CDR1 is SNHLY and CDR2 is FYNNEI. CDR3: CASSPTSGRNTGELFF. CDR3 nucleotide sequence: TGTGCCAGCAGCCCCACTAGCGGGAGAAACACCGGGGAGCTGTTTTTT.

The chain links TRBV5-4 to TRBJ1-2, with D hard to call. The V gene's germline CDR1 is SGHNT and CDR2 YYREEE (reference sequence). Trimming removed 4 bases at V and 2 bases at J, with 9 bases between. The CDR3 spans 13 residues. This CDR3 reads CASSGTENYGYTF. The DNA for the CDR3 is TGTGCCAGCAGCGGCACGGAGAACTATGGCTACACCTTC.

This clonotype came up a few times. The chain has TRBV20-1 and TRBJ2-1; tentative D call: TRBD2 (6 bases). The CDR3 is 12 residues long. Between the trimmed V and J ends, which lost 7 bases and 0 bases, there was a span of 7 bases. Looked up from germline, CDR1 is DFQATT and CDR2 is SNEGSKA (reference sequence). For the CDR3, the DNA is TGCAGTGTGACTAGCTCCTACAATGAGCAGTTCTTC. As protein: CSVTSSYNEQFF.

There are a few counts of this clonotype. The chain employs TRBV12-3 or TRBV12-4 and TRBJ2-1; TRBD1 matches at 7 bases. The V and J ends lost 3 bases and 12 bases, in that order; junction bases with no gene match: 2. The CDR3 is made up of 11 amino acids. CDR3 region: CASSFRDRQFF. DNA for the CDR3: TGTGCCAGCAGTTTCCGGGACAGGCAGTTCTTC.

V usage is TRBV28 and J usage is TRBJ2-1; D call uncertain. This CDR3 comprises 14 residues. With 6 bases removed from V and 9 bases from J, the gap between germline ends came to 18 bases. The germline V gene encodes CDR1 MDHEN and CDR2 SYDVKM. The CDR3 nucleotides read TGTGCCAGCAGCCCCGACCCCCGTTCGGGTGAGCAGTTCTTC. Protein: CASSPDPRSGEQFF. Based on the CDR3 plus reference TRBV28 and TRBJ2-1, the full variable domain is DVKVTQSSRYLVKRTGEKVFLECVQDMDHENMFWYRQDPGLGLRLIYFSYDVKMKEKGDIPEGYSVSREKKERFSLILESASTNQTSMYLCASSPDPRSGEQFFGPGTRLTVL.

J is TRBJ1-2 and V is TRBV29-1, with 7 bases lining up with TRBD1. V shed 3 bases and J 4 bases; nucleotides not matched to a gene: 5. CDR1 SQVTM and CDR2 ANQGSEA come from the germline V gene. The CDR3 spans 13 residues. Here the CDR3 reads CSVDNRGGYGYTF. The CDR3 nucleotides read TGCAGCGTTGATAACAGGGGTGGCTATGGCTACACCTTC.

The CDR3 spells CASSSGTSGSTFYEQYF. In DNA, the CDR3 is TGTGCCAGCAGTTCTGGGACTAGCGGATCCACTTTCTACGAGCAGTACTTC. The rearrangement links TRBV12-3 or TRBV12-4 to TRBJ2-7; TRBD2 aligns across 11 bases. The CDR3 consists of 17 residues. V shed 4 bases, J shed 3 bases, and the junction held 11 bases outside the gene matches.

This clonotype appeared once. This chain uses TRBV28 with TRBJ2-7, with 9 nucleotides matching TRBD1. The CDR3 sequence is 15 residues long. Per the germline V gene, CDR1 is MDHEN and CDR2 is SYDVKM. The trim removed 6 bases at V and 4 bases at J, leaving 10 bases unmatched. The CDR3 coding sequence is TGTGCCAGCAGGGCGGGACAGGGAAAGGCGTACGAGCAGTACTTC. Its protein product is CASRAGQGKAYEQYF.